This TCR beta chain came from a study of control samples from healthy donors and cancer patients. CDR1 is SGDLS and CDR2 is YYNGEE in the germline V gene. V lost 4 bases to trimming and J lost 2 bases, with 15 bases between them. The CDR3 covers 15 residues. Libraries were prepared by immunoSEQ multiplex PCR; TCRdb keeps only in-frame clonotypes and omits some of them. The repertoire has 130,000 or so clones, around 87% of them found once; the top ten carry around 9.4%. Material for sequencing was blood. This clonotype was sampled from a man aged 40-49 years in good health. The chain has TRBV9 and TRBJ1-2; possibly TRBD1 for D (6 bases). CDR3 sequence (DNA): TGTGCCAGCAGCCCCTACCTGACAGGCAACTATGGCTACACCTTC. It translates to CASSPYLTGNYGYTF.